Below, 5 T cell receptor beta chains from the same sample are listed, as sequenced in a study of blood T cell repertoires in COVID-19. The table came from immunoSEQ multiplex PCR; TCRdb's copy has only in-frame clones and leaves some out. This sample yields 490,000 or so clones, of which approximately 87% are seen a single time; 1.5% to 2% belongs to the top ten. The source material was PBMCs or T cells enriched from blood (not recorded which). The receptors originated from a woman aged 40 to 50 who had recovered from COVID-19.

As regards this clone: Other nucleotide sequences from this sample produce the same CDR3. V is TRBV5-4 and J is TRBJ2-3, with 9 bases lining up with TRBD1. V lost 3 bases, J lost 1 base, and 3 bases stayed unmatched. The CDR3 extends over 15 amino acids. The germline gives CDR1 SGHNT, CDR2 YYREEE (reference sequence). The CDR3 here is CASSSGTGRTDTQYF. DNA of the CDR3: TGTGCCAGCAGCTCCGGGACAGGGCGCACAGATACGCAGTATTTT.

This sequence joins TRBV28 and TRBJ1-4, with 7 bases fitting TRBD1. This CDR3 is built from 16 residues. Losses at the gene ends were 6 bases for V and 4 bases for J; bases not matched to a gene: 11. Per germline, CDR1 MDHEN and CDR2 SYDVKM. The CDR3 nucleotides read TGTGCCAGCAGCCCTTTAGCGGGACAGTTTAATGAAAAACTGTTTTTT. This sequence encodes CASSPLAGQFNEKLFF.

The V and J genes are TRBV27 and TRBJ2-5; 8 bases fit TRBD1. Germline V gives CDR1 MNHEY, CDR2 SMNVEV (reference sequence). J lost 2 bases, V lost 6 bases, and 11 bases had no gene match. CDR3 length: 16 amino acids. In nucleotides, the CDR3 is TGTGCCAGCAGGTACCTCTCAACAGGGGGGCAAGAGACCCAGTACTTC. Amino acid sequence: CASRYLSTGGQETQYF.

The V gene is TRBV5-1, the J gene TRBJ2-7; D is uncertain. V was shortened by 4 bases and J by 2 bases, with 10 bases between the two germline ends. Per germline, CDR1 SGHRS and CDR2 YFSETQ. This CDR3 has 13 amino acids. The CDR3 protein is CASSPTPPYEQYF. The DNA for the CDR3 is TGCGCCAGCAGCCCGACACCGCCCTACGAGCAGTACTTC.

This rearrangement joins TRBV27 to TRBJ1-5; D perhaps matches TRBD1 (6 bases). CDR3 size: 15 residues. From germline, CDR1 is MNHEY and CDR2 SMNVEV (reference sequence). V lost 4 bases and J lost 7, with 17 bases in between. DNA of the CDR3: TGTGCCAGCAGTTCCCGGACAGCAACCCGCCAGCCCCAGCATTTT. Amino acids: CASSSRTATRQPQHF.